The 29 T cell receptor beta chains presented below share a single source sample, sequenced in a study of blood T cell repertoires in COVID-19. The repertoire was sequenced with immunoSEQ multiplex PCR; TCRdb's copy has only in-frame clones and lacks some. The sample includes about 210,000 clones, about nine tenths of them seen just once. Sequencing was performed on PBMCs or T cells enriched from blood (not recorded which). The receptors shown here come from a man between 18 and 35 years old with acute COVID-19.

The chain employs TRBV19 and TRBJ2-7; 9 nucleotides line up with TRBD1. The germline gives CDR1 LNHDA, CDR2 SQIVND (reference sequence). This CDR3 has 14 residues. J gave up 2 bases and V 5 bases, and 4 bases lay outside the gene matches. CDR3 amino acids: CASSGTGFAYEQYF. The CDR3 DNA sequence: TGTGCCAGTAGTGGGACAGGGTTCGCCTACGAGCAGTACTTC. Combining the CDR3 with reference TRBV19 and TRBJ2-7 gives the whole variable domain DGGITQSPKYLFRKEGQNVTLSCEQNLNHDAMYWYRQDPGQGLRLIYYSQIVNDFQKGDIAEGYSVSREKKESFPLTVTSAQKNPTAFYLCASSGTGFAYEQYFGPGTRLTVT.

The chain combines TRBV27 with TRBJ1-5; 9 bases match TRBD1. From germline, CDR1 is MNHEY and CDR2 SMNVEV (reference sequence). CDR3 length: 17 amino acids. After removal of 3 bases from V and 4 bases from J, the junction contained 10 bases not matched to a gene. CDR3 in DNA: TGTGCCAGCAGTTTGTGGGCTACAGGGGGCGCAAATCAGCCCCAGCATTTT. This encodes CASSLWATGGANQPQHF.

This rearrangement joins TRBV19 to TRBJ2-7; D is unresolved. Trimming removed 4 bases from V and 2 bases from J, with 6 bases in between. Germline values: CDR1 LNHDA, CDR2 SQIVND (reference sequence). The CDR3 is made up of 12 amino acids. The CDR3 loop reads CASSTSAYEQYF. CDR3 nucleotide sequence: TGTGCCAGTAGTACCTCAGCCTACGAGCAGTACTTC.

This clone is a singleton in its sample. The V gene is TRBV28, the J gene TRBJ2-2, with 9 bases lining up with TRBD1. Germline lookup yields CDR1 MDHEN and CDR2 SYDVKM. The CDR3 covers 17 residues. The junction had 12 bases not matched to a gene; V was cut back by 5 bases and J by 5 bases. The DNA of the CDR3 is TGTGCCAGCAGTGCTCTGACAGGGGGGGCCTATACCGGGGAGCTGTTTTTT. Amino acid sequence: CASSALTGGAYTGELFF.

The chain carries TRBV7-8 and TRBJ2-1, with TRBD1 matching over 7 bases. CDR1 and CDR2 (germline): SGHVS, FQNEAQ. There are 14 residues in the CDR3. V lost 5 bases, J lost 2 bases, and 3 bases stayed unmatched. As DNA, the CDR3 is TGTGCCAGCAGCGACAGGGTAACCTACAATGAGCAGTTCTTC. Its translation: CASSDRVTYNEQFF.

The chain has TRBV27 and TRBJ1-5; D perhaps matches TRBD1 (5 bases). Germline assignment: CDR1 MNHEY and CDR2 SMNVEV (reference sequence). The CDR3 extends over 13 amino acids. V lost 6 bases, J lost 5 bases, and 11 bases lay in between. In nucleotides, the CDR3 is TGTGCCAGCAGCGACAGTGTGTATCAGCCCCAGCATTTT. It yields the protein CASSDSVYQPQHF.

The genes are TRBV20-1 and TRBJ2-2; 7 bases align to TRBD2. Germline V gene data show CDR1 as DFQATT and CDR2 as SNEGSKA (reference sequence). This CDR3 has 16 residues. The trim removed 3 bases at V and 2 bases at J, leaving 9 bases unmatched. The CDR3 DNA sequence: TGCAGTGCTAGTTCTAGCGGAGCGGGTAACACCGGGGAGCTGTTTTTT. This sequence encodes CSASSSGAGNTGELFF.

DNA of the CDR3: TGTGCCAGCAGTTTAGGGACAGACTCCTACGAGCAGTACTTC. Translating it yields CASSLGTDSYEQYF. V usage is TRBV28 and J usage is TRBJ2-7; 7 bases map to TRBD1. CDR3 length: 14 amino acids. Looked up from germline, CDR1 is MDHEN and CDR2 is SYDVKM. J lost 0 bases, V lost 2 bases, and 1 base had no gene match. Full variable domain (missing parts from reference TRBV28 and TRBJ2-7): DVKVTQSSRYLVKRTGEKVFLECVQDMDHENMFWYRQDPGLGLRLIYFSYDVKMKEKGDIPEGYSVSREKKERFSLILESASTNQTSMYLCASSLGTDSYEQYFGPGTRLTVT.

This rearrangement joins TRBV9 to TRBJ2-7; 7 bases match TRBD1. The CDR3 covers 14 residues. Germline CDR1 SGDLS, CDR2 YYNGEE. With V trimmed by 4 bases and J by 2 bases, 6 bases remained unmatched. CDR3 protein: CASSPPGQTYEQYF. The CDR3 bases are TGTGCCAGCAGCCCCCCGGGACAGACCTACGAGCAGTACTTC. Using reference TRBV9 and TRBJ2-7 for the parts outside the CDR3, the full variable domain is DSGVTQTPKHLITATGQRVTLRCSPRSGDLSVYWYQQSLDQGLQFLIQYYNGEERAKGNILERFSAQQFPDLHSELNLSSLELGDSALYFCASSPPGQTYEQYFGPGTRLTVT.

V and J are TRBV28 and TRBJ2-7; D call uncertain. Germline CDR1 is MDHEN and CDR2 is SYDVKM. V lost 5 bases, J lost 3 bases, and 8 bases lay in between. There are 12 residues in the CDR3. The CDR3, as DNA: TGTGCCAGCAGTATAAACATCTACGAGCAGTACTTC. Protein: CASSINIYEQYF.

The V and J genes are TRBV28 and TRBJ2-3; the D is unclear. Germline CDR1 and CDR2: MDHEN and SYDVKM. Deletions cut 4 bases from V and 3 bases from J, with 5 bases between. This CDR3 is 12 amino acids long. The CDR3 loop is CASSSNTDTQYF. The CDR3 region has the DNA TGTGCCAGCAGTTCAAATACAGATACGCAGTATTTT.

Regarding this clone: This sample also contains other DNA sequences that code for the same CDR3. The rearrangement joins TRBV6-5 to TRBJ1-6, with 7 positions matching TRBD1. Germline-derived CDR1 and CDR2 are MNHEY and SVGAGI. The CDR3 has 15 amino acids. J was trimmed by 4 bases and V by 2 bases; bases with no gene match: 2. The CDR3 sequence: CASSYRGQYNSPLHF. DNA for the CDR3: TGTGCCAGCAGTTACCGGGGACAGTATAATTCACCCCTCCACTTT.

The chain recombines TRBV7-8 with TRBJ2-5; 14 bases agree with TRBD2. The CDR3 runs to 19 residues. Germline values: CDR1 SGHVS, CDR2 FQNEAQ. The ends lost 6 bases at V and 5 bases at J; junction bases unmatched: 17. CDR3 sequence: CASSKPRSGTSGSHETQYF. The CDR3 DNA reads as TGTGCCAGCAGTAAACCGCGCTCCGGGACTAGCGGGAGCCATGAGACCCAGTACTTC.

V usage is TRBV7-8 and J usage is TRBJ2-6; D gene uncertain. Germline values: CDR1 SGHVS, CDR2 FQNEAQ. V lost 6 bases and J 0 bases, leaving 18 bases between the germline ends. The CDR3 sequence is 18 residues long. The CDR3 region is CASSSDHGLTSGANVLTF. The CDR3 region has the DNA TGTGCCAGCAGTTCTGACCACGGGTTAACCTCTGGGGCCAACGTCCTGACTTTC.

J is TRBJ2-6 and V is TRBV5-1; TRBD1 agrees at 10 bases. Germline CDR1 reads SGHRS; CDR2 reads YFSETQ. V gave up 10 bases and J gave up 3 bases; unmatched junction bases: 7. This CDR3 comprises 15 residues. CDR3 residues: CASGTGDGGANVLTF. Here the CDR3 DNA reads TGCGCCTCCGGGACAGGGGACGGTGGGGCCAACGTCCTGACTTTC.

The chain carries TRBV24-1 and TRBJ1-1; TRBD1 matches at 8 bases. Losses at the gene ends were 5 bases for V and 8 bases for J; bases not matched to a gene: 6. CDR1 KGHDR and CDR2 SFDVKD come from the germline V gene. The CDR3 totals 13 residues. The CDR3 bases are TGTGCCACCAGTGGCAATACAGGGGGGGAAGCTTTCTTT. Amino acids: CATSGNTGGEAFF.

Only one count was recorded for this clone. V usage is TRBV21-1 and J usage is TRBJ2-2; whether TRBD1, the table's D call, matches the DNA was not checked. TRBV21-1 is designated a pseudogene. This CDR3 comprises 24 residues. The CDR3 sequence is CASSNDRGRPWGRCLLIYTGELFF. The CDR3 nucleotides are TGTGCCAGCAGCAACGACAGGGGAAGGCCCTGGGGACGATGTCTATTGATCTACACCGGGGAGCTGTTTTTT.

V is TRBV18 and J is TRBJ1-1; 9 nucleotides align to TRBD1. CDR3 size: 16 residues. J was trimmed by 1 base and V by 3 bases; bases with no gene match: 6. In germline, CDR1 is KGHSH, CDR2 LQKENI. CDR3 coding DNA: TGTGCCAGCTCACCCCAAGACAGGGGGGCGAACACTGAAGCTTTCTTT. Its translation: CASSPQDRGANTEAFF.

This CDR3 reads CASSDTSGRLNTGELFF. The CDR3, as DNA: TGTGCCAGCTCAGATACTAGCGGGAGGCTCAACACCGGGGAGCTGTTTTTT. The V gene is TRBV18, the J gene TRBJ2-2; 12 bases line up with TRBD2. Germline assignment: CDR1 KGHSH and CDR2 LQKENI. After removal of 5 bases from V and 2 bases from J, the junction contained 6 bases not matched to a gene. The CDR3 has 17 residues.

This chain uses TRBV28 with TRBJ1-2; perhaps TRBD1 as D (5 bases). V gave up 6 bases and J gave up 8 bases, with 16 bases separating them. Germline loops: CDR1 MDHEN, CDR2 SYDVKM. This CDR3 comprises 13 residues. CDR3 residues: CASRPQGSDGYTF. CDR3 in DNA: TGTGCCAGCAGACCCCAGGGATCGGACGGCTACACCTTC.

J is TRBJ2-7 and V is TRBV5-6, with TRBD1 identical over 9 bases. V lost 4 bases, J lost 2 bases, and 10 bases stayed unmatched. Germline V CDR1 and CDR2: SGHDT, YYEEEE. This CDR3 is 16 amino acids long. The CDR3 reads CASSTGQGILTYEQYF. DNA for the CDR3: TGTGCCAGCAGCACAGGACAGGGGATCCTCACCTACGAGCAGTACTTC.

The chain joins TRBV27 to TRBJ1-5, with no clear D. CDR1 and CDR2 (germline): MNHEY, SMNVEV (reference sequence). Trimming left V 0 bases short and J 0 bases short, with 6 bases between. This CDR3 has 15 amino acids. The CDR3 nucleotides are TGTGCCAGCAGTTTATCACAGTATAGCAATCAGCCCCAGCATTTT. It yields the protein CASSLSQYSNQPQHF.

This chain connects TRBV19 to TRBJ2-5, with D tentatively TRBD1 (7 bases). This CDR3 comprises 14 residues. V was clipped by 4 bases and J by 2 bases, with 11 bases between them. Germline CDR1 is LNHDA and CDR2 is SQIVND (reference sequence). The CDR3 spells CASSTQGGQETQYF. CDR3 DNA: TGTGCCAGTAGTACGCAGGGGGGTCAAGAGACCCAGTACTTC.

This clone was observed once. This sequence joins TRBV12-3 or TRBV12-4 and TRBJ2-1; the match to TRBD1 covers 9 bases. The length of the CDR3 is 13 residues. V was pared by 7 bases and J by 6 bases, with 4 bases of the junction left unmatched. The CDR3 is CASNVQGANEQFF. The CDR3 DNA reads TGTGCCAGCAACGTACAGGGGGCCAATGAGCAGTTCTTC.

V and J are TRBV7-2 and TRBJ2-1, with TRBD2 matching 12 bases. Per the germline V gene, CDR1 is SGHTA and CDR2 is FQGNSA. Unmatched junction bases numbered 14, after V lost 3 bases and J lost 8 bases. The CDR3 runs 18 residues. CDR3 nucleotides: TGTGCCAGCAGCTTTTTCCGGGGACTAGCGGGCCGAGGGGATGAGCAGTTCTTC. It encodes CASSFFRGLAGRGDEQFF.

The chain combines TRBV5-4 with TRBJ1-2; D call uncertain. Germline V lookup: CDR1 SGHNT, CDR2 YYREEE (reference sequence). V dropped 7 bases and J dropped 0 bases, with 13 bases sitting between them. The CDR3 extends over 14 amino acids. The CDR3 loop reads CASWSGEANYGYTF. In nucleotides, the CDR3 is TGTGCCAGCTGGAGCGGTGAAGCTAACTATGGCTACACCTTC.

The gene calls are TRBV5-5 and TRBJ2-7, with 8 nucleotides matching TRBD2. The ends lost 6 bases at V and 2 bases at J; junction bases unmatched: 19. The CDR3 has 18 amino acids. Germline CDR1 is SGHKS and CDR2 is YYEKEE (reference sequence). The CDR3 sequence: CASTPGIRTSGPTYEQYF. For the CDR3, the DNA is TGTGCCAGCACCCCGGGGATCCGAACTAGCGGACCTACCTACGAGCAGTACTTC.

The rearrangement uses TRBV19 and TRBJ2-7, with TRBD1 as a possible D gene (6 bases). This CDR3 has 14 amino acids. The germline V gene has CDR1 LNHDA and CDR2 SQIVND (reference sequence). V lost 5 bases to trimming and J lost 0 bases, with 11 bases between them. The CDR3: CASSAGGSSYEQYF. As DNA, the CDR3 is TGTGCCAGTAGTGCTGGGGGCAGCTCCTACGAGCAGTACTTC.

The V call is TRBV11-2, the J call TRBJ2-6; 10 nucleotides align to TRBD1. V lost 7 bases to trimming and J lost 1 base; unmatched junction nucleotides: 7. The CDR3 runs to 17 residues. Per germline, CDR1 SGHAT and CDR2 FQNNGV. The CDR3: CASTPGQGNSGANVLTF. CDR3 DNA sequence: TGTGCCAGCACCCCGGGACAGGGGAATTCTGGGGCCAACGTCCTGACTTTC.